What follows are 25 T cell receptor beta chains derived from one specimen sequenced in a study of siplizumab effects on memory and regulatory T cells. Measured with immunoSEQ multiplex PCR; TCRdb has only the in-frame clones, and not every one. The sample lists over 100,000 clones, about 91% occurring once. The sequencing input was Tregs sorted from blood. The origin of the receptors is a human donor in good health.

The CDR3, as DNA: TGTGCCAGCAGCCACGGACTCTACGAGCAGTACTTC. Translated, it gives CASSHGLYEQYF. J is TRBJ2-7 and V is TRBV7-9; the D gene is possibly TRBD2 (5 bases). The CDR3 length is 12 residues. The ends were cut back, 5 bases at V and 3 bases at J, with 8 bases in the middle. Germline CDR1 SEHNR, CDR2 FQNEAQ (reference sequence).

The V call is TRBV2, the J call TRBJ2-4; D unresolved. Trimming removed 0 bases at V and 5 bases at J, with 8 bases between. CDR1 and CDR2 (germline): SNHLY, FYNNEI. The CDR3 covers 14 residues. The CDR3 DNA follows: TGTGCCAGCAGTGAAGCGCGGACCCAAAACATTCAGTACTTC. This sequence encodes CASSEARTQNIQYF. Full variable domain (outside the CDR3, taken from reference TRBV2 and TRBJ2-4): EPEVTQTPSHQVTQMGQEVILRCVPISNHLYFYWYRQILGQKVEFLVSFYNNEISEKSEIFDDQFSVERPDGSNFTLKIRSTKLEDSAMYFCASSEARTQNIQYFGAGTRLSVL.

CDR3 loop: CASSPPSEETQYF. The CDR3 DNA is TGTGCCAGCTCACCACCCAGTGAAGAGACCCAGTACTTC. The genes are TRBV18 and TRBJ2-5; the D is unclear. This CDR3 is 13 amino acids long. Trimming stripped 0 bases from V and 3 bases from J, with 5 bases between. Per the germline V gene, CDR1 is KGHSH and CDR2 is LQKENI.

The J gene is TRBJ1-2, the V gene TRBV5-4, with TRBD1 matching over 7 bases. Germline V CDR1 and CDR2: SGHNT, YYREEE (reference sequence). CDR3 length: 15 amino acids. Germline trimming cut 3 bases from V and 3 bases from J; bases unmatched to any gene: 8. The CDR3 loop is CASSSGTVPDYGYTF. For the CDR3, the DNA is TGTGCCAGCAGCTCCGGGACAGTACCTGACTATGGCTACACCTTC.

The chain couples TRBV27 to TRBJ1-2; TRBD1 might be the D (6 bases). Germline CDR1 and CDR2: MNHEY and SMNVEV (reference sequence). This CDR3 is 15 amino acids long. With 4 bases removed from V and 0 bases from J, the gap between germline ends came to 12 bases. The CDR3 protein is CASSYSRTANYGYTF. CDR3 nucleotide sequence: TGTGCCAGCAGTTATTCAAGGACAGCTAACTATGGCTACACCTTC.

The J gene is TRBJ2-1, the V gene TRBV6-6; no reliable D call. Trimming shortened V by 8 bases and J by 4 bases, and 18 bases separated the two germline ends. Per the germline V gene, CDR1 is MNHNY and CDR2 is SVGAGI (reference sequence). The CDR3 sequence is 15 residues long. The CDR3, as DNA: TGTGCCAGCTGGGCAGTGAGTGCCGGGTACAATGAGCAGTTCTTC. As protein: CASWAVSAGYNEQFF.

This clone was detected once. The gene calls are TRBV5-1 and TRBJ2-2, with 8 positions matching TRBD2. Trimming took 7 bases from V and 4 from J; bases not matched to a gene: 12. Germline assignment: CDR1 SGHRS and CDR2 YFSETQ. CDR3 length: 16 amino acids. Here the CDR3 reads CASSGGEGLVTGELFF. The CDR3 nucleotides read TGCGCCAGCTCGGGAGGGGAGGGCCTCGTCACCGGGGAGCTGTTTTTT.

The chain couples TRBV27 to TRBJ1-1; no clear D gene. V lost 0 bases and J 0 bases, leaving 8 bases between the germline ends. CDR1 is MNHEY, CDR2 SMNVEV, per germline (reference sequence). The length of the CDR3 is 15 residues. CDR3 residues: CASSLSHGMNTEAFF. CDR3 DNA: TGTGCCAGCAGTTTATCGCACGGGATGAACACTGAAGCTTTCTTT.

V is TRBV7-6 and J is TRBJ1-6, with TRBD1 matching over 8 bases. This CDR3 region has 15 residues. The V gene end was trimmed by 5 bases and the J gene end by 7 bases; junction bases not matched to a gene: 7. Germline CDR1 is SGHVS and CDR2 is FNYEAQ. In nucleotides, the CDR3 is TGTGCCAGCAGCCTTTACAGGGGGACGAATTCACCCCTCCACTTT. Its translation: CASSLYRGTNSPLHF.

The chain uses TRBV11-2 and TRBJ1-3; D is undetermined. This CDR3 has 16 amino acids. Trimming left V 0 bases short and J 4 bases short, with 13 bases between. The germline gives CDR1 SGHAT, CDR2 FQNNGV. The chain's CDR3 is CASSLDRTDWGNTIYF. The CDR3 nucleotides read TGTGCCAGCAGCTTAGATCGGACGGACTGGGGAAACACCATATATTTT.

The V call is TRBV13, the J call TRBJ2-7, with TRBD2 as a possible D gene (6 bases). The CDR3 is 14 amino acids. Trimming took off 1 base at V and 1 base at J, with 8 bases between the two ends. In germline, CDR1 is PRHDT, CDR2 FYEKMQ (reference sequence). CDR3 DNA sequence: TGTGCCAGCAGCTTAGCGGGAGCTTCCTACGAGCAGTACTTC. Protein product: CASSLAGASYEQYF.

V gene TRBV5-1 combines with J gene TRBJ2-5, with TRBD2 as a possible D gene (5 bases). Trimming took off 6 bases at V and 3 bases at J, with 18 bases between the two ends. CDR1 and CDR2 from the germline V gene are SGHRS and YFSETQ. This CDR3 is 15 amino acids long. The CDR3 bases are TGCGCCAGCAAGAATTTAGGGCTAGCCGAAGAGACCCAGTACTTC. This sequence encodes CASKNLGLAEETQYF.

The chain uses TRBV7-2 and TRBJ1-1; D is ambiguous. The V end lost 5 bases, the J end lost 6 bases, and 13 bases lay between the germline ends. CDR1 and CDR2 from the germline V gene are SGHTA and FQGNSA. CDR3 length: 13 residues. The CDR3 bases are TGTGCCAGCAGCCCCCGACGGGCCTCTGAAGCTTTCTTT. Its protein is CASSPRRASEAFF.

The rearrangement joins TRBV5-6 to TRBJ2-1, with 7 nucleotides matching TRBD2. J was trimmed by 15 bases and V by 0 bases; bases with no gene match: 12. This CDR3 spans 14 amino acids. The germline V gene has CDR1 SGHDT and CDR2 YYEEEE. CDR3 sequence: CASSLVAGVGLMFF. CDR3 DNA sequence: TGTGCCAGCAGCTTGGTGGCGGGAGTCGGCCTAATGTTCTTC.

This chain joins TRBV19 and TRBJ1-4; D gene ambiguous. CDR1 is LNHDA, CDR2 SQIVND, per germline (reference sequence). This CDR3 has 14 amino acids. Between the trimmed V and J ends, which lost 5 bases and 0 bases, there was a span of 7 bases. Here the CDR3 DNA reads TGTGCCAGTAGTCGACTTCCAACTAATGAAAAACTGTTTTTT. Amino acid sequence: CASSRLPTNEKLFF.

V and J are TRBV7-9 and TRBJ1-1; the D gene is possibly TRBD1 (6 bases). Trimming took off 8 bases at V and 7 bases at J, with 11 bases between the two ends. The CDR3 consists of 11 residues. Germline CDR1 SEHNR, CDR2 FQNEAQ (reference sequence). The CDR3 here is CASGGILEAFF. CDR3 nucleotides: TGTGCCAGCGGGGGCATCCTTGAAGCTTTCTTT.

As concerns this clone: At the DNA level, this CDR3 is encoded by other sequences in the same sample as well. The rearrangement links TRBV20-1 to TRBJ1-1; the D is unclear. The CDR3 consists of 11 residues. The germline V gene has CDR1 DFQATT and CDR2 SNEGSKA (reference sequence). The V end was cut by 5 bases, the J end by 1 base, with 5 bases between. In nucleotides, the CDR3 is TGCAGTGCTTCGGGGAACACTGAAGCTTTCTTT. This gives the protein CSASGNTEAFF.

The chain uses TRBV7-7 and TRBJ1-2, with a tentative D call TRBD1 (6 bases). The CDR3 is made up of 14 amino acids. Germline V CDR1 and CDR2: SSHAT, FNYEAQ (reference sequence). V was cut by 11 bases and J by 1 base, with 17 bases left in between. The CDR3 reads CAPRGQIDNYGYTF. CDR3 nucleotide sequence: TGTGCCCCTCGCGGACAGATAGATAACTATGGCTACACCTTC.

This chain uses TRBV18 with TRBJ1-2, with no clear D. With 5 bases removed from V and 7 bases from J, the gap between germline ends came to 8 bases. In germline, CDR1 is KGHSH, CDR2 LQKENI. This CDR3 has 11 amino acids. CDR3 bases: TGTGCCAGCTCAGCGGGAGTTGGCTACACCTTC. This translates into CASSAGVGYTF.

The chain uses TRBV30 and TRBJ2-7, with a tentative D call TRBD2 (6 bases). In germline, CDR1 is GTSNPN, CDR2 SVGIG (reference sequence). The CDR3 has 13 amino acids. V was trimmed by 0 bases and J by 3 bases, leaving 9 bases between them. The DNA for the CDR3 is TGTGCCTGGAGTGTATGGCGGGGCTACGAGCAGTACTTC. It is translated as CAWSVWRGYEQYF.

The V call is TRBV6-5, the J call TRBJ2-1; maybe TRBD1 (6 bases). The V end lost 2 bases, the J end lost 3 bases, and 11 bases lay between the germline ends. The CDR3 length is 15 residues. The germline CDR1 and CDR2 sequences are MNHEY and SVGAGI. The CDR3 nucleotides are TGTGCCAGCAGTTACATAGGACAGTACTACAATGAGCAGTTCTTC. Encoded protein: CASSYIGQYYNEQFF.

This clone appeared a single time. The chain links TRBV5-4 to TRBJ2-2; TRBD2 might be the D (7 bases). This CDR3 spans 15 amino acids. V dropped 5 bases and J dropped 0 bases, with 11 bases sitting between them. The V gene's germline CDR1 is SGHNT and CDR2 YYREEE (reference sequence). The CDR3 sequence: CASSVGGPNTGELFF. DNA of the CDR3: TGTGCCAGCAGTGTCGGGGGGCCGAACACCGGGGAGCTGTTTTTT.

The chain has TRBV5-5 and TRBJ2-2; D is perhaps TRBD1 or TRBD2 (6 bases each). The CDR3 has 19 residues. CDR1 SGHKS and CDR2 YYEKEE come from the germline V gene (reference sequence). The germline V and J ends were trimmed by 4 bases and 6 bases, with 28 bases remaining between them. The CDR3 loop reads CASSLRGAVDRYTAGELFF. The CDR3 DNA follows: TGTGCCAGCAGCCTTAGGGGGGCGGTCGATCGATACACGGCCGGGGAGCTGTTTTTT.

This chain uses TRBV27 with TRBJ1-2, with D possibly being TRBD1 (5 bases). The V gene lost 4 bases and the J gene lost 4 bases, with 19 bases spanning the gap. This CDR3 contains 16 residues. The germline V gene has CDR1 MNHEY and CDR2 SMNVEV (reference sequence). Here the CDR3 DNA reads TGTGCCAGCAGTTCGATACCGGGACGGAGATCCTATGGCTACACCTTC. This encodes CASSSIPGRRSYGYTF.

In its sample, this clone was seen once. The chain carries TRBV11-2 and TRBJ1-2; D remains ambiguous. Germline V gives CDR1 SGHAT, CDR2 FQNNGV. This CDR3 has 15 residues. V was clipped by 1 base and J by 5 bases, with 14 bases between them. CDR3 sequence reads: CASSLGGSGGYGYTF. CDR3 nucleotides: TGTGCCAGCAGCTTAGGAGGCTCTGGTGGGTATGGCTACACCTTC.